A single sample is the source of the 6 T cell receptor beta chains below, sequenced in a study of blood T cell repertoires in COVID-19. TCRdb's copy holds only in-frame clones and misses some; the assay was immunoSEQ multiplex PCR. The sample has around 160,000 clones, over 80% seen once. The sequencing sample was made of PBMCs or T cells enriched from blood (not recorded which). These receptors all come from a woman aged 45-60 years who had been exposed to COVID-19.

The chain employs TRBV5-6 and TRBJ2-7; TRBD1 agrees at 11 bases. The CDR3 loop spans 16 amino acids. CDR1 and CDR2 from the germline V gene are SGHDT and YYEEEE. Trimming removed 0 bases from V and 4 bases from J; junction bases left unmatched: 6. As DNA, the CDR3 is TGTGCCAGCAGCTTGGCCGGTGGGACAGGGGGGTACGAGCAGTACTTC. It encodes CASSLAGGTGGYEQYF.

This clone was seen only once. This chain links TRBV13 with TRBJ2-1, with unresolved D. V gave up 3 bases and J gave up 0 bases, with 9 bases separating them. CDR3 length: 15 amino acids. CDR1 PRHDT and CDR2 FYEKMQ come from the germline V gene (reference sequence). This CDR3 reads CASSFRTFSYNEQFF. CDR3 DNA sequence: TGTGCCAGCAGCTTTCGTACATTCTCCTACAATGAGCAGTTCTTC.

This sequence joins TRBV9 and TRBJ2-7, with TRBD1 matching over 7 bases. This CDR3 is built from 15 residues. Germline-derived CDR1 and CDR2 are SGDLS and YYNGEE. V gave up 3 bases and J gave up 1 base; unmatched junction bases: 7. The CDR3 DNA reads as TGTGCCAGCAGCGCGGGTGGGGACAGATCCTACGAGCAGTACTTC. Translated, it gives CASSAGGDRSYEQYF. The full variable domain, with the rest looked up from reference TRBV9 and TRBJ2-7, is DSGVTQTPKHLITATGQRVTLRCSPRSGDLSVYWYQQSLDQGLQFLIQYYNGEERAKGNILERFSAQQFPDLHSELNLSSLELGDSALYFCASSAGGDRSYEQYFGPGTRLTVT.

This rearrangement joins TRBV7-9 to TRBJ1-4, with 8 bases identical to TRBD1. The CDR3 runs 17 residues. Germline V gives CDR1 SEHNR, CDR2 FQNEAQ (reference sequence). Trimming cost V 1 base and J 7 bases; bases outside gene matches: 11. This chain's CDR3 is CASSLVARGRGREKLFF. In DNA, the CDR3 is TGTGCCAGCAGCTTAGTTGCCAGGGGGCGCGGGCGTGAAAAACTGTTTTTT.

This sequence joins TRBV5-1 and TRBJ2-1; 8 bases map to TRBD2. The V gene end was trimmed by 5 bases and the J gene end by 9 bases; junction bases not matched to a gene: 10. Per the germline V gene, CDR1 is SGHRS and CDR2 is YFSETQ. This CDR3 is 14 amino acids long. CDR3 bases: TGCGCCAGCAGTGAGGGGGGACTAGTGCCTGAGCAGTTCTTC. Translating gives CASSEGGLVPEQFF.

The chain combines TRBV5-5 with TRBJ1-2; TRBD1 aligns across 9 bases. The CDR3 extends over 15 amino acids. V shed 0 bases and J 8 bases; nucleotides not matched to a gene: 8. The germline V gene encodes CDR1 SGHKS and CDR2 YYEKEE (reference sequence). This CDR3 is CASSLVGQGRVGYTF. The CDR3 DNA follows: TGTGCCAGCAGCTTGGTGGGACAGGGAAGGGTAGGCTACACCTTC. Complete variable domain (other parts from reference TRBV5-5 and TRBJ1-2): DAGVTQSPTHLIKTRGQQVTLRCSPISGHKSVSWYQQVLGQGPQFIFQYYEKEERGRGNFPDRFSARQFPNYSSELNVNALLLGDSALYLCASSLVGQGRVGYTFGSGTRLTVV.